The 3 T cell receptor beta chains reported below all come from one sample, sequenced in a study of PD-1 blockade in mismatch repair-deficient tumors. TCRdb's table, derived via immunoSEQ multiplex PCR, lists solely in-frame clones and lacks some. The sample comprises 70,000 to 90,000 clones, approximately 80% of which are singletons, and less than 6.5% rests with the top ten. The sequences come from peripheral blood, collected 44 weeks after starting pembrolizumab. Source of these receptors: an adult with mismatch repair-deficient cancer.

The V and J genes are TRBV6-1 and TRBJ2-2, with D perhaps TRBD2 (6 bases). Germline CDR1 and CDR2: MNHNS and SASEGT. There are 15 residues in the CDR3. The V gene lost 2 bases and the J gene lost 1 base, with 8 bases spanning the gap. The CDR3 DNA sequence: TGTGCCAGCAGTGAAAGGGGAGGGAACACCGGGGAGCTGTTTTTT. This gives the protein CASSERGGNTGELFF.

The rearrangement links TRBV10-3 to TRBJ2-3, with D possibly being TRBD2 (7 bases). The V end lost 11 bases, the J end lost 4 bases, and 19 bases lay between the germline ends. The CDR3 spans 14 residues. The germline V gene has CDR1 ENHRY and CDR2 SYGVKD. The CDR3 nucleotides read TGTGCCGTCCATCCGGGGGGCGTTTCAGATACGCAGTATTTT. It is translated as CAVHPGGVSDTQYF.

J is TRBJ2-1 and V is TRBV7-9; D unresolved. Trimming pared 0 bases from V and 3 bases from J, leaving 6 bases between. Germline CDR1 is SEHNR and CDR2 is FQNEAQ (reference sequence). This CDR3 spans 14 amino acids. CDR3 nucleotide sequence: TGTGCCAGCAGCTTAGCGTACGGCTACAATGAGCAGTTCTTC. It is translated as CASSLAYGYNEQFF.